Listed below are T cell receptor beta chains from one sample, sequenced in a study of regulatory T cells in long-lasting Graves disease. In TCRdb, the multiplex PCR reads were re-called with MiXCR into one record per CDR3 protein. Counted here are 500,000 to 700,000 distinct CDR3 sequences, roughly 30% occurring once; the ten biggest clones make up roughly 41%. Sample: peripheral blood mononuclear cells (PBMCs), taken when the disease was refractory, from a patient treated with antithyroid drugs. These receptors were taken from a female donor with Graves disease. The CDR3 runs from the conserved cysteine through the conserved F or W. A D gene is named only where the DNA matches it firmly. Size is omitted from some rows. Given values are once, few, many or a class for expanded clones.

TGCAGTGCTGAACTAGCGGGGGGCCGTAACACAGATACGCAGTATTTT	CSAELAGGRNTDTQYF	TRBD2	NA	TRBV20-1	16	TRBJ2-3
TGTGCCAGCAGCCATCTGACAGGCCACTCTGGGGCCAACGTCCTGACTTTC	CASSHLTGHSGANVLTF	NA	few	TRBV3-1	17	TRBJ2-6
TGCAGTGCTTTCACCGGGACAGGGGGCGCTTGGCAGCCCCAGCATTTT	CSAFTGTGGAWQPQHF	TRBD1	NA	TRBV20-1	16	TRBJ1-5
TGTGCCAGCAGACGGGACACATACACTGAAGCTTTCTTT	CASRRDTYTEAFF	NA	NA	TRBV7-9	13	TRBJ1-1
TGTGCCAGCAGCGTAGGGGGAGGGGTCGTGACGGAGACCCAGTACTTC	CASSVGGGVVTETQYF	TRBD2	NA	TRBV9	16	TRBJ2-5
TGTGCCACCCGGCGTCCTACGGCTGGGACCCAGTACTTC	CATRRPTAGTQYF	NA	many	TRBV6-1	13	TRBJ2-5
TGTACCAGCACTAAGGGGGGAGCGGACTACGAGCAGTACTTC	CTSTKGGADYEQYF	NA	NA	TRBV9	14	TRBJ2-7
TGTGCCAGCACCATGGGGGGTGACAATCAGCCCCAGCATTTT	CASTMGGDNQPQHF	NA	NA	TRBV6-4	14	TRBJ1-5
TGTGCCAGCCGTACCACGGCGGGAAGCACCGGGGAGCTGTTTTTT	CASRTTAGSTGELFF	NA	many	TRBV12-3/TRBV12-4	15	TRBJ2-2
TGTGCCAACATCGAGACTAGATTCTTCTACGAGCAGTACTTC	CANIETRFFYEQYF	NA	few	TRBV6-1	14	TRBJ2-7
TGCAGTGCTAGCGCCGAGAGACAAGAGACCCAGTACTTC	CSASAERQETQYF	NA	NA	TRBV20-1	13	TRBJ2-5
TGCAGTGCTAGAGACTCCTCTAGCGGGAGGGCCTACGAGCAGTACTTC	CSARDSSSGRAYEQYF	TRBD2	few	TRBV20-1	16	TRBJ2-7
TGTGCCAGCATTGGAGGGAGACTCCAAGAGACCCAGTACTTC	CASIGGRLQETQYF	NA	many	TRBV2	14	TRBJ2-5
TGTGCCATCAGTGAAGGGCAGGGAATGAACACTGAAGCTTTCTTT	CAISEGQGMNTEAFF	NA	NA	TRBV10-3	15	TRBJ1-1
TGCAGTGCTAGAGCCAGGGATAATTCACCCCTCCACTTT	CSARARDNSPLHF	NA	NA	TRBV20-1	13	TRBJ1-6
TGTGCCAGCAGCTTAGGAGGGACAGGAGTAACTGAAGCTTTCTTT	CASSLGGTGVTEAFF	TRBD1	many	TRBV7-9	15	TRBJ1-1
TGTGCTAGTGGTTTGGTGAGCGGACAGACCTCCTACGAGCAGTACTTC	CASGLVSGQTSYEQYF	NA	NA	TRBV12-5	16	TRBJ2-7
TGTGCCATCAGTGAGTCCCTTGACCGGCCGGGAGTCACCTACGAGCAGTACTTC	CAISESLDRPGVTYEQYF	NA	many	TRBV10-3	18	TRBJ2-7
TGTGCCAGCAGCGTAGTGGGATACGATTCACCCCTCCACTTT	CASSVVGYDSPLHF	NA	few	TRBV9	14	TRBJ1-6
TGCAGTGCTAGACACCTCTCGAGAGCGGGAGTTCAGGAGACCCAGTACTTC	CSARHLSRAGVQETQYF	TRBD2	NA	TRBV20-1	17	TRBJ2-5
TGCAGTGCCGTTCCAAGAGACAGGGCCGAATACTATGGCTACACCTTC	CSAVPRDRAEYYGYTF	TRBD1	few	TRBV20-1	16	TRBJ1-2
TGTGCCACCAGCAGAGAAGGTTTGGCAGATAGCAATCAGCCCCAGCATTTT	CATSREGLADSNQPQHF	NA	NA	TRBV15	17	TRBJ1-5
TGCGCCAGCAGCTTTTCTAGCGGGGGGAACACCGGGGAGCTGTTTTTT	CASSFSSGGNTGELFF	TRBD2	NA	TRBV5-1	16	TRBJ2-2
TGTGCCAGCAGTTACGCGAGGGCGAACACTGAAGCTTTCTTT	CASSYARANTEAFF	NA	many	TRBV6-5	14	TRBJ1-1
TGTGCCAGCAGCTTAGTAGGCGCTAGCCGGGACACCGGGGAGCTGTTTTTT	CASSLVGASRDTGELFF	NA	few	TRBV7-3	17	TRBJ2-2
TGCAGCGGTGGCCCGATGGAAAATGAGCAGTTCTTC	CSGGPMENEQFF	NA	NA	TRBV29-1	12	TRBJ2-1